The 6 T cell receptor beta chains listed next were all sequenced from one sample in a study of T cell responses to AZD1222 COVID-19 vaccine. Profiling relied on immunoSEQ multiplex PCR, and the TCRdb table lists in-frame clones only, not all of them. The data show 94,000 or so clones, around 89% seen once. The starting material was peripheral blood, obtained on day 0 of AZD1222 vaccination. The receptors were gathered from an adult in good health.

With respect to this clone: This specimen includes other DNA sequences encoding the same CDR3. CDR3 DNA sequence: TGTGCCTGGAGTCCAGGGAGCAATCAGCCCCAGCATTTT. Translation gives CAWSPGSNQPQHF. The chain joins TRBV30 to TRBJ1-5; tentatively, D is TRBD1 (5 bases). The germline V gene encodes CDR1 GTSNPN and CDR2 SVGIG (reference sequence). The CDR3 sequence is 13 residues long. V dropped 2 bases and J dropped 1 base, with 6 bases sitting between them.

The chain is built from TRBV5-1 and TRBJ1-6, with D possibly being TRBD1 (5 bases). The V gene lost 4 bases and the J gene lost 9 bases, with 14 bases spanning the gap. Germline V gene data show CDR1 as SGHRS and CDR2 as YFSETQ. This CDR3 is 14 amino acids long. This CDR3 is CASSHGGLTSPLHF. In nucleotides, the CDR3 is TGCGCCAGCAGCCACGGGGGTCTGACTTCACCCCTCCACTTT.

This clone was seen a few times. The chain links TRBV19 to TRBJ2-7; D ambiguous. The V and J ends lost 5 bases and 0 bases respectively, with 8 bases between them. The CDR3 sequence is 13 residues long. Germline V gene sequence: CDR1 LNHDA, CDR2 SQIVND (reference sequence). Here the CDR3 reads CASSHDGSYEQYF. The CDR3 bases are TGTGCCAGTAGTCACGACGGCTCCTACGAGCAGTACTTC. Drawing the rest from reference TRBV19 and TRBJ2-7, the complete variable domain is DGGITQSPKYLFRKEGQNVTLSCEQNLNHDAMYWYRQDPGQGLRLIYYSQIVNDFQKGDIAEGYSVSREKKESFPLTVTSAQKNPTAFYLCASSHDGSYEQYFGPGTRLTVT.

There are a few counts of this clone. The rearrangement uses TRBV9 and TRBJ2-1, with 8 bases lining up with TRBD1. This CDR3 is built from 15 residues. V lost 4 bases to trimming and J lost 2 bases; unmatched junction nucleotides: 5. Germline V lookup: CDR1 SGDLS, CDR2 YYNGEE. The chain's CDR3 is CASSLTGDTYNEQFF. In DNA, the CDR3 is TGTGCCAGCAGCCTGACAGGGGACACCTACAATGAGCAGTTCTTC. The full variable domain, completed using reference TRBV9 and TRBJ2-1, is DSGVTQTPKHLITATGQRVTLRCSPRSGDLSVYWYQQSLDQGLQFLIQYYNGEERAKGNILERFSAQQFPDLHSELNLSSLELGDSALYFCASSLTGDTYNEQFFGPGTRLTVL.

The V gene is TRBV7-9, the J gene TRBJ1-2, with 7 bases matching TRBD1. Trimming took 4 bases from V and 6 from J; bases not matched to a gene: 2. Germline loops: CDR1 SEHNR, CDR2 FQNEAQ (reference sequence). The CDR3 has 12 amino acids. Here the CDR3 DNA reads TGTGCCAGCAGCTATACAGGGGATGGCTACACCTTC. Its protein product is CASSYTGDGYTF.

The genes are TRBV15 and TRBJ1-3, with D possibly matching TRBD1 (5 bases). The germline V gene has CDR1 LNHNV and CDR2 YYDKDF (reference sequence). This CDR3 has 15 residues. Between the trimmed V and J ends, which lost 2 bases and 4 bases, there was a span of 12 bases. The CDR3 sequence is CATSRSTGTGNTIYF. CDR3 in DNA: TGTGCCACCAGCAGAAGTACAGGTACCGGAAACACCATATATTTT.